A selection of T cell receptor beta chains follows, all from one sample in a study of cytomegalovirus exposure and HLA in healthy donors. Using immunoSEQ multiplex PCR, the repertoire was profiled, and TCRdb retains in-frame clones only, with some absent. The sample has 69,000 or so clones; roughly 74% are singletons. The sequenced material came from PBMCs. All receptors derive from a woman aged 55-69 years in good health and CMV-seropositive. Each CDR3 is given without its conserved first and last residue. The order of the fields is J gene, V gene, CDR3 protein.

j_gene: TRBJ1-5; v_gene: TRBV6-1; CDR3aa: ASSVLRSQPQH
j_gene: TRBJ1-1; v_gene: TRBV7-9; CDR3aa: ASSGTRTARRTNTEAF
j_gene: TRBJ1-1; v_gene: TRBV19; CDR3aa: ASSIVRNTEAF
j_gene: TRBJ2-2; v_gene: TRBV21-1; CDR3aa: ASSKTGTGSPGELF
j_gene: TRBJ2-3; v_gene: TRBV5-1; CDR3aa: ASSLAHGGGTDTQY
j_gene: TRBJ2-7; v_gene: TRBV6-6; CDR3aa: ASLREGGRVYEQY
j_gene: TRBJ2-3; v_gene: TRBV13; CDR3aa: ASSLVRGGSLGNTQY
j_gene: TRBJ1-1; v_gene: TRBV2; CDR3aa: ASTLQRMNTEAF
j_gene: TRBJ1-5; v_gene: TRBV30; CDR3aa: AWSSGRNQPQH
j_gene: TRBJ1-5; v_gene: TRBV23-1; CDR3aa: ARTRSYSNQPQH
j_gene: TRBJ1-2; v_gene: TRBV6-5; CDR3aa: ASSYLGGQNGYT
j_gene: TRBJ1-1; v_gene: TRBV10-3; CDR3aa: AISESRGNTEAF
j_gene: TRBJ1-4; v_gene: TRBV19; CDR3aa: ASRPGGGVGKLF
j_gene: TRBJ2-3; v_gene: TRBV9; CDR3aa: ASNDRGASTDTQY
j_gene: TRBJ2-2; v_gene: TRBV6-6; CDR3aa: ASSSQTSGRAGGLF
j_gene: TRBJ2-1; v_gene: TRBV10-3; CDR3aa: AISESTGGAYNEQF
j_gene: TRBJ1-4; v_gene: TRBV6-6; CDR3aa: ASSYPSGLNEKLF
j_gene: TRBJ1-1; v_gene: TRBV6-5; CDR3aa: ASSADINTEAF